This T cell receptor beta chain was documented in a study of blood T cell repertoires in COVID-19. On the study more broadly: Material from acute and convalescent COVID-19 was sourced from the United States, Italy and Spain. Sources were T cells, B-cell-depleted T cells, or PBMCs; the material itself was cDNA or gDNA.

As handled by the study authors: Estimation of nucleated cell counts was performed using reference gene primer amplification. The protocol was immunoSEQ multiplex PCR, while the TCRdb copy is restricted to in-frame clones and leaves out a portion. The V and J calls and the clone size are those of that table, but D and trimming were determined from the DNA. The sample includes some 130,000 clones, 75% to 85% of them seen just once. This clone was counted only a few times. Germline CDR1 reads SGHTA; CDR2 reads FQGNSA. V dropped 1 base and J dropped 3; count of bases not matched to a gene: 7. The CDR3 has 16 residues.

Sequenced material: peripheral blood. This clonotype was sampled from a man older than 75 with acute or convalescent COVID-19. J is TRBJ2-7 and V is TRBV7-2; TRBD1 matches at 9 bases. The CDR3 protein is CASSLVRGQGNYEQYF. CDR3 in DNA: TGTGCCAGCAGCTTAGTGCGAGGACAGGGGAACTACGAGCAGTACTTC. The whole variable domain, remainder taken from reference TRBV7-2 and TRBJ2-7, is GAGVSQSPSNKVTEKGKDVELRCDPISGHTALYWYRQSLGQGLEFLIYFQGNSAPDKSGLPSDRFSAERTGGSVSTLTIQRTQQEDSAVYLCASSLVRGQGNYEQYFGPGTRLTVT.